The T cell receptor (beta chain) under discussion was sequenced for a study of T-cell reconstitution after alpha-beta-depleted transplantation in children (dated by TCRdb to 2015 to 2016). Some background on the complete study: T-cell immune reconstitution after TCRalphabeta/CD19-depleted allogeneic hematopoietic cell transplantation in children was quantitatively tracked in the study by means of TCR repertoire profiling.

At the junction V is shortened by 4 bases and J by 1 base, with 14 bases in between. According to the germline V gene (reference sequence), CDR1 reads SGHNT and CDR2 reads YYREEE. There are 16 amino acids in the CDR3, from cysteine to phenylalanine inclusive. CDR3 DNA only is kept here, 48 bases in frame from base 1. Library method: PCR. Sequenced using an Illumina HiSeq 2500. TCR library preparation used molecular barcoding, with unique molecular identifiers applied to normalize quantification of the TCRbeta repertoire. Starting from the raw public reads, TCRdb applied fastp trimming at Q25, assembled clones with MiXCR and retained in-frame beta chains. Each record represents a unique CDR3 protein, reported with the most common genes and DNA among its rows. This sample has 490,000 or so distinct CDR3 sequences in its table, and about 12% of those were observed once. The ten largest account for 5% to 6% of the sample.

This clonotype was detected a few times. This receptor's antigen is unknown. Qualities for individual bases were not recorded, and no much larger clone is one base off. Specimen: PBMCs from the stem cell graft donor, collected from the stem cell graft. The TCR sequence derives from a human donor who donated a stem cell graft to a child with combined immunodeficiency. The V and J segments used are TRBV5-4 and TRBJ2-2; TRBD2 might be the D gene, on 7 matching bases. The nucleotide sequence is TGTGCCAGCAGCACGGGGGGCAGGGGGAACACCGGGGAGCTGTTTTTT. It is translated as CASSTGGRGNTGELFF.